A selection of T cell receptor beta chains follows, all from one sample in a study of immune characterization of retroperitoneal liposarcoma. One entry per CDR3 protein, called by TCRdb with MiXCR from the PCR reads. The table shows approximately 9,300 distinct CDR3 sequences, with around a quarter occurring only once. The sequenced sample consisted of tumor tissue. The receptors here all came from a male donor with retroperitoneal liposarcoma. CDR3s include the opening cysteine and the closing phenylalanine or tryptophan. The D gene is left open where the match is weak. The size of a clone is reported for some rows only, either as once, few or many, or as a class for expanded clones.

v_call: TRBV24-1
clone_size: NA
d_call: TRBD2
j_call: TRBJ2-3
cdr3_aa: CATSDQGTSGSTDTQYF
cdr3_nt: TGTGCCACCAGTGATCAAGGGACTAGCGGGAGCACAGATACGCAGTATTTT

v_call: TRBV6-6
clone_size: once
d_call: TRBD2
j_call: TRBJ2-5
cdr3_aa: CASSYALAGIQETQYF
cdr3_nt: TGTGCCAGCAGTTACGCGCTAGCGGGGATACAAGAGACCCAGTACTTC

v_call: TRBV11-2
clone_size: NA
d_call: NA
j_call: TRBJ2-5
cdr3_aa: CASSLGQDLYNEQYF
cdr3_nt: TGTGCCAGCAGCTTGGGGCAGGACCTTTACAATGAGCAGTACTTC

v_call: TRBV4-1
clone_size: NA
d_call: NA
j_call: TRBJ1-4
cdr3_aa: CASSQEVGYGRKLFF
cdr3_nt: TGCGCCAGCAGCCAAGAAGTGGGGTACGGAAGAAAACTGTTTTTT

v_call: TRBV6-5
clone_size: NA
d_call: NA
j_call: TRBJ1-5
cdr3_aa: CASSDHQPQHF
cdr3_nt: TGTGCCAGCAGTGATCATCAGCCCCAGCATTTT

v_call: TRBV7-2
clone_size: many
d_call: NA
j_call: TRBJ2-5
cdr3_aa: CASSPPTGFSEQYF
cdr3_nt: TGTGCCAGCAGCCCCCCGACAGGTTTTTCGGAGCAGTACTTC

v_call: TRBV6-1
clone_size: NA
d_call: NA
j_call: TRBJ2-1
cdr3_aa: CASSEYSNEQFF
cdr3_nt: TGTGCCAGCAGTGAATACAGCAATGAGCAGTTCTTC

v_call: TRBV6-1
clone_size: few
d_call: NA
j_call: TRBJ2-3
cdr3_aa: CASRSTDTQYF
cdr3_nt: TGTGCCAGCAGGTCCACAGATACGCAGTATTTT

v_call: TRBV6-1
clone_size: few
d_call: NA
j_call: TRBJ1-1
cdr3_aa: CASRGGQYTEAFF
cdr3_nt: TGTGCCAGCAGGGGAGGACAGTACACTGAAGCTTTCTTT

v_call: TRBV12-3/TRBV12-4
clone_size: few
d_call: NA
j_call: TRBJ2-1
cdr3_aa: CASSFGGVSYEQFF
cdr3_nt: TGTGCCAGCAGTTTTGGCGGAGTCTCCTACGAGCAGTTCTTC

v_call: TRBV6-1
clone_size: medium-sized
d_call: NA
j_call: TRBJ2-7
cdr3_aa: CASSERQVSSYNEQYF
cdr3_nt: TGTGCCAGCAGTGAACGGCAGGTTAGCTCCTACAATGAGCAGTACTTC

v_call: TRBV7-6
clone_size: medium-sized
d_call: NA
j_call: TRBJ2-7
cdr3_aa: CASSLRQGGYEQYF
cdr3_nt: TGTGCCAGCAGCTTACGCCAGGGGGGATACGAGCAGTACTTC

v_call: TRBV6-1
clone_size: NA
d_call: NA
j_call: TRBJ2-1
cdr3_aa: CASSRTMGGHYNEQFF
cdr3_nt: TGTGCCAGCAGTAGGACCATGGGGGGGCACTACAATGAGCAGTTCTTC

v_call: TRBV6-1
clone_size: NA
d_call: NA
j_call: TRBJ1-2
cdr3_aa: CASSRYRQEDYGYTF
cdr3_nt: TGTGCCAGCAGTAGGTACCGACAGGAGGACTATGGCTACACCTTC

v_call: TRBV6-1
clone_size: NA
d_call: NA
j_call: TRBJ1-3
cdr3_aa: CASSEAPRNTIYF
cdr3_nt: TGTGCCAGCAGTGAAGCGCCAAGGAACACCATATATTTT

v_call: TRBV6-1
clone_size: few
d_call: NA
j_call: TRBJ1-5
cdr3_aa: CASRGGNQPQHF
cdr3_nt: TGTGCCAGCAGGGGTGGCAATCAGCCCCAGCATTTT

v_call: TRBV11-3
clone_size: NA
d_call: NA
j_call: TRBJ2-5
cdr3_aa: CASSLGRLAVQETQYF
cdr3_nt: TGTGCCAGCAGCTTAGGGCGACTGGCGGTCCAAGAGACCCAGTACTTC

v_call: TRBV12-2
clone_size: NA
d_call: NA
j_call: TRBJ1-2
cdr3_aa: CASRLVGRVSSGYTF
cdr3_nt: TGTGCAAGTCGCTTAGTCGGCAGGGTGTCGAGTGGCTACACCTTC

v_call: TRBV27
clone_size: NA
d_call: TRBD1
j_call: TRBJ1-2
cdr3_aa: CASSSGGWGYTF
cdr3_nt: TGTGCCAGCAGTTCAGGGGGGTGGGGCTACACCTTC

v_call: TRBV6-6
clone_size: medium-sized
d_call: TRBD1
j_call: TRBJ1-6
cdr3_aa: CASSYRTGGGSPLHF
cdr3_nt: TGTGCCAGCAGTTACCGGACAGGGGGCGGTTCACCCCTCCACTTT

v_call: TRBV11-3
clone_size: NA
d_call: TRBD1
j_call: TRBJ2-5
cdr3_aa: CASSQRTGALQETQYF
cdr3_nt: TGTGCCAGCAGCCAAAGGACAGGGGCGTTACAAGAGACCCAGTACTTC

v_call: TRBV7-9
clone_size: NA
d_call: NA
j_call: TRBJ2-7
cdr3_aa: CASSVGGRRNEQYF
cdr3_nt: TGTGCCAGCAGCGTTGGAGGCCGTCGCAACGAGCAGTACTTC

v_call: TRBV12-3/TRBV12-4
clone_size: NA
d_call: TRBD2
j_call: TRBJ2-3
cdr3_aa: CASSLIAGVTDTQYF
cdr3_nt: TGTGCCAGCAGTTTAATAGCGGGAGTAACAGATACGCAGTATTTT

v_call: TRBV7-2
clone_size: large
d_call: TRBD2
j_call: TRBJ2-1
cdr3_aa: CASSLDPSGYEQFF
cdr3_nt: TGTGCCAGCAGCTTAGATCCTAGCGGCTACGAGCAGTTCTTC

v_call: TRBV11-2
clone_size: NA
d_call: TRBD2
j_call: TRBJ2-7
cdr3_aa: CASSLGLAGEQYF
cdr3_nt: TGTGCCAGCAGCTTAGGACTAGCTGGCGAGCAGTACTTC

v_call: TRBV6-1
clone_size: medium-sized
d_call: NA
j_call: TRBJ2-5
cdr3_aa: CASSTFRGNEQYF
cdr3_nt: TGTGCCAGCAGCACTTTCCGGGGGAATGAGCAGTACTTC

v_call: TRBV6-1
clone_size: many
d_call: NA
j_call: TRBJ2-3
cdr3_aa: CASMRNTQYF
cdr3_nt: TGTGCCAGCATGAGAAATACGCAGTATTTT

v_call: TRBV5-3
clone_size: few
d_call: NA
j_call: TRBJ2-5
cdr3_aa: CASSSGDSRAETQYF
cdr3_nt: TGTGCCAGCAGCTCGGGGGACAGTCGGGCGGAGACCCAGTACTTC

v_call: TRBV6-5
clone_size: NA
d_call: NA
j_call: TRBJ2-2
cdr3_aa: CASSVRAESTGELFF
cdr3_nt: TGTGCCAGCAGTGTCCGCGCGGAGAGTACCGGGGAGCTGTTTTTT

v_call: TRBV7-8
clone_size: few
d_call: TRBD1
j_call: TRBJ1-1
cdr3_aa: CASSSQTTGAATEAFF
cdr3_nt: TGTGCCAGCAGCTCCCAAACGACAGGGGCTGCCACTGAAGCTTTCTTT

v_call: TRBV11-2
clone_size: few
d_call: TRBD1
j_call: TRBJ1-4
cdr3_aa: CASSVRGTGFEKLFF
cdr3_nt: TGTGCCAGCAGCGTCCGGGGGACAGGGTTTGAAAAACTGTTTTTT

v_call: TRBV6-6
clone_size: medium-sized
d_call: NA
j_call: TRBJ2-1
cdr3_aa: CASSYSTGKYNEQFF
cdr3_nt: TGTGCCAGCAGTTACTCTACAGGGAAATACAATGAGCAGTTCTTC

v_call: TRBV6-6
clone_size: medium-sized
d_call: NA
j_call: TRBJ2-1
cdr3_aa: CASSYRGQSYEQFF
cdr3_nt: TGTGCCAGCAGTTACAGGGGCCAGTCCTACGAGCAGTTCTTC

v_call: TRBV6-1
clone_size: few
d_call: NA
j_call: TRBJ1-6
cdr3_aa: CASGRDWGNSPLHF
cdr3_nt: TGTGCCAGTGGGAGGGATTGGGGGAATTCACCCCTCCACTTT

v_call: TRBV11-2
clone_size: NA
d_call: NA
j_call: TRBJ2-3
cdr3_aa: CASSLGLARSTDTQYF
cdr3_nt: TGTGCCAGCAGCTTAGGCTTAGCGAGAAGCACAGATACGCAGTATTTT

v_call: TRBV12-3/TRBV12-4
clone_size: few
d_call: TRBD1
j_call: TRBJ2-1
cdr3_aa: CASSPTGRIYEQFF
cdr3_nt: TGTGCCAGCAGTCCGACAGGGAGAATCTACGAGCAGTTCTTC

v_call: TRBV6-1
clone_size: NA
d_call: NA
j_call: TRBJ2-7
cdr3_aa: CASSDWGASHEQYF
cdr3_nt: TGTGCCAGCAGTGATTGGGGGGCGTCGCACGAGCAGTACTTC

v_call: TRBV6-1
clone_size: medium-sized
d_call: NA
j_call: TRBJ2-1
cdr3_aa: CASSLVGNEQFF
cdr3_nt: TGTGCCAGCAGTCTCGTGGGCAATGAGCAGTTCTTC

v_call: TRBV6-4
clone_size: medium-sized
d_call: TRBD2
j_call: TRBJ2-3
cdr3_aa: CASSERGGTDTQYF
cdr3_nt: TGTGCCAGCAGTGAGCGGGGGGGCACAGATACGCAGTATTTT

v_call: TRBV7-2
clone_size: NA
d_call: TRBD2
j_call: TRBJ2-7
cdr3_aa: CASSLYSSGTSYEQYF
cdr3_nt: TGTGCCAGCAGCTTATATAGTAGCGGGACCTCCTACGAGCAGTACTTC

v_call: TRBV12-3/TRBV12-4
clone_size: NA
d_call: NA
j_call: TRBJ2-7
cdr3_aa: CASRASRDSYEQYF
cdr3_nt: TGTGCCAGCAGGGCGAGCAGGGACTCCTACGAGCAGTACTTC

v_call: TRBV7-3
clone_size: NA
d_call: TRBD2
j_call: TRBJ2-5
cdr3_aa: CASSLSSGGDETQYF
cdr3_nt: TGTGCCAGCAGCTTATCTAGCGGAGGGGATGAGACCCAGTACTTC

v_call: TRBV6-2/TRBV6-3
clone_size: NA
d_call: TRBD2
j_call: TRBJ2-7
cdr3_aa: CASSQSGAYNEQYF
cdr3_nt: TGTGCCAGCAGCCAGAGCGGGGCCTACAATGAGCAGTACTTC

v_call: TRBV12-3/TRBV12-4
clone_size: once
d_call: NA
j_call: TRBJ2-7
cdr3_aa: CVSSNRDRGYEQYF
cdr3_nt: TGTGTCAGCAGTAATCGGGACCGTGGTTACGAGCAGTACTTC

v_call: TRBV6-1
clone_size: many
d_call: NA
j_call: TRBJ2-1
cdr3_aa: CASKTLTYSGEYEQFF
cdr3_nt: TGTGCCAGCAAGACCTTGACCTACAGCGGCGAATACGAGCAGTTCTTC

v_call: TRBV6-1
clone_size: few
d_call: NA
j_call: TRBJ2-1
cdr3_aa: CASTSRRTTRDNEQFF
cdr3_nt: TGTGCCAGCACTTCACGACGGACTACAAGGGACAATGAGCAGTTCTTC

v_call: TRBV27
clone_size: few
d_call: NA
j_call: TRBJ1-5
cdr3_aa: CASSHREGSNQPQHF
cdr3_nt: TGTGCCAGCAGTCACAGGGAGGGCAGCAATCAGCCCCAGCATTTT

v_call: TRBV7-9
clone_size: medium-sized
d_call: TRBD2
j_call: TRBJ2-5
cdr3_aa: CASSFEDWGGRETQYF
cdr3_nt: TGTGCCAGCAGCTTCGAGGATTGGGGGGGACGGGAGACCCAGTACTTC

v_call: TRBV12-3/TRBV12-4
clone_size: large
d_call: TRBD2
j_call: TRBJ2-3
cdr3_aa: CASTIAGGPGYTQYF
cdr3_nt: TGTGCCAGCACCATAGCGGGAGGGCCGGGTTATACGCAGTATTTT